This entry lists 15 T cell receptor beta chains sequenced from one sample in a study of cytomegalovirus exposure and HLA in healthy donors. Amplification used 60 Vbeta primers and 13 Jbeta primers. TCRdb keeps only in-frame clones here, not all; method: immunoSEQ multiplex PCR. Here the sample spans some 96,000 clones, approximately 77% being singletons. The sequenced sample was PBMCs. These receptor sequences come from a female donor in good health and CMV-seronegative.

This clone was observed a few times. V usage is TRBV19 and J usage is TRBJ2-5; 12 bases fit TRBD2. V was clipped by 4 bases and J by 4 bases; unmatched bases: 13. Germline V CDR1 and CDR2: LNHDA, SQIVND (reference sequence). The CDR3 covers 18 residues. The CDR3 bases are TGTGCCAGTAGTACCCGCTCGACTAGCGGGAGTATAGGAGAGACCCAGTACTTC. Translating gives CASSTRSTSGSIGETQYF. Full variable domain (missing parts from reference TRBV19 and TRBJ2-5): DGGITQSPKYLFRKEGQNVTLSCEQNLNHDAMYWYRQDPGQGLRLIYYSQIVNDFQKGDIAEGYSVSREKKESFPLTVTSAQKNPTAFYLCASSTRSTSGSIGETQYFGPGTRLLVL.

The V and J genes are TRBV9 and TRBJ2-6, with TRBD1 as a possible D gene (5 bases). CDR3 length equals 17 residues. CDR1 SGDLS and CDR2 YYNGEE come from the germline V gene. V lost 3 bases and J 0 bases, leaving 13 bases between the germline ends. The CDR3 spells CASSEMDMSSGANVLTF. The CDR3, as DNA: TGTGCCAGCAGCGAGATGGACATGAGCTCTGGGGCCAACGTCCTGACTTTC.

This sequence joins TRBV30 and TRBJ1-1; D remains ambiguous. This CDR3 has 16 amino acids. Trimming stripped 3 bases from V and 0 bases from J, with 17 bases between. The germline gives CDR1 GTSNPN, CDR2 SVGIG (reference sequence). The CDR3 bases are TGTGCCTGGAGATACCCCTCTGGCACCTTGAACACTGAAGCTTTCTTT. Translated, it gives CAWRYPSGTLNTEAFF.

The genes are TRBV5-8 and TRBJ2-5; TRBD2 matches 12 bases. The germline CDR1 and CDR2 sequences are SGHTS and YDEGEE. Losses at the gene ends were 0 bases for V and 5 bases for J; bases not matched to a gene: 2. The CDR3 is made up of 15 amino acids. The CDR3, as DNA: TGTGCCAGCAGCTTGGGACTAGCGGGGGTGGAGACCCAGTACTTC. This translates into CASSLGLAGVETQYF.

V is TRBV27 and J is TRBJ1-2, with D possibly TRBD1 on 5 matching bases. Trimming took off 4 bases at V and 7 bases at J, with 19 bases between the two ends. CDR1 is MNHEY, CDR2 SMNVEV, per germline (reference sequence). This CDR3 spans 15 amino acids. CDR3 protein: CASSSNQGRWVGYTF. DNA for the CDR3: TGTGCCAGCAGTTCCAATCAGGGTCGGTGGGTTGGCTACACCTTC.

This sequence joins TRBV6-1 and TRBJ1-2; tentatively, D is TRBD1 (5 bases). The V and J ends lost 2 bases and 4 bases respectively, with 8 bases between them. The CDR3 has 13 amino acids. Per the germline V gene, CDR1 is MNHNS and CDR2 is SASEGT. The CDR3 is CASSEWGGYGYTF. The DNA for the CDR3 is TGTGCCAGCAGTGAATGGGGCGGCTATGGCTACACCTTC.

Points on this clone: At one end the junction does not follow the germline gene, possibly because of a read error. The rearrangement uses TRBV7-2 and TRBJ1-1, with 8 bases that match TRBD1. CDR1 is SGHTA, CDR2 FQGNSA, per germline. This CDR3 spans 14 amino acids. CDR3 nucleotides: TGTGCCAGCAGCTTGGGACAGGTGAACGCTGAAGCTTTCTTT. This codes for CASSLGQVNAEAFF.

The rearrangement links TRBV5-5 to TRBJ1-5; D possibly corresponds to TRBD1 (5 bases). The CDR3 length is 14 residues. Germline lookup yields CDR1 SGHKS and CDR2 YYEKEE (reference sequence). V lost 0 bases, J lost 7 bases, and 11 bases lay in between. Written as DNA, the CDR3 is TGTGCCAGCAGCTTGGGGGGCGGTGGCCAGCCCCAGCATTTT. It is translated as CASSLGGGGQPQHF.

The table lists this clone with a few counts. The chain couples TRBV30 to TRBJ2-5; D may be TRBD2 (6 bases). The CDR3 has 14 residues. The germline V gene encodes CDR1 GTSNPN and CDR2 SVGIG (reference sequence). Trimming removed 3 bases at V and 9 bases at J, with 20 bases between. This chain's CDR3 is CAWRVSGIPGAQYF. The CDR3, as DNA: TGTGCCTGGAGGGTATCCGGGATACCGGGGGCCCAGTACTTC. The full variable domain, in which reference TRBV30 and TRBJ2-5 provide the parts outside the CDR3, is SQTIHQWPATLVQPVGSPLSLECTVEGTSNPNLYWYRQAAGRGLQLLFYSVGIGQISSEVPQNLSASRPQDRQFILSSKKLLLSDSGFYLCAWRVSGIPGAQYFGPGTRLLVL.

The CDR3, as DNA: TGTGCCAGCAGCCCCTATTTAGCTAGGCTATGGAGCTATGGCTACACCTTC. Translating it yields CASSPYLARLWSYGYTF. The gene calls are TRBV11-2 and TRBJ1-2; no definite D call. There are 17 residues in the CDR3. V was clipped by 5 bases and J by 4 bases, with 23 bases between them. Germline V gene lookup returns CDR1 SGHAT and CDR2 FQNNGV.

This clone was detected a few times. V gene TRBV6-5 combines with J gene TRBJ1-2; no definite D call. The CDR3 runs to 14 residues. V was pared by 2 bases and J by 0 bases, with 7 bases between. Germline V lookup: CDR1 MNHEY, CDR2 SVGAGI. CDR3 sequence reads: CASSYDITNYGYTF. As DNA, the CDR3 is TGTGCCAGCAGTTACGACATAACTAACTATGGCTACACCTTC.

The V and J genes are TRBV19 and TRBJ1-1; the D gene is possibly TRBD1 (6 bases). Per germline, CDR1 LNHDA and CDR2 SQIVND (reference sequence). This CDR3 has 14 amino acids. V lost 5 bases, J lost 1 base, and 11 bases lay in between. The CDR3, as DNA: TGTGCCAGTAGTTGGGGGCCCGGGAACACTGAAGCTTTCTTT. Its translation: CASSWGPGNTEAFF.

Turning to this clone: A read error may account for a junction end that differs from germline. The sample carries other DNA sequences with the same CDR3. The V and J genes are TRBV5-4 and TRBJ1-6; D uncertain. CDR3 length equals 16 residues. Germline V gene lookup returns CDR1 SGHNT and CDR2 YYREEE (reference sequence). The CDR3 sequence is CASSIGGGSYNSPLHF. CDR3 bases: TGTGCCAGCAGCATCGGTGGAGGTTCCTATAATTCGCCCCTCCACTTT.

V and J are TRBV9 and TRBJ2-3; 12 positions match TRBD2. The CDR3 runs 15 residues. Per the germline V gene, CDR1 is SGDLS and CDR2 is YYNGEE. The V gene end was trimmed by 3 bases and the J gene end by 8 bases; junction bases not matched to a gene: 7. The CDR3 loop reads CASSASSGGVGTQYF. The CDR3 DNA reads TGTGCCAGCAGCGCCTCTAGCGGGGGGGTTGGTACGCAGTATTTT.

The V and J genes are TRBV4-1 and TRBJ2-1, with D perhaps matching TRBD2 (6 bases). Trimming left V 0 bases short and J 2 bases short, with 14 bases between. The CDR3 runs to 17 residues. CDR1 and CDR2 (germline): MGHRA, YSYEKL. CDR3 DNA sequence: TGCGCCAGCAGCCAAGAATATTTTGGCGGGGCCTACAATGAGCAGTTCTTC. Protein: CASSQEYFGGAYNEQFF.